This is a list of T cell receptor beta chains from one sample in a study of blood T cell repertoires in COVID-19. Using immunoSEQ multiplex PCR, the repertoire was profiled, and TCRdb retains in-frame clones only, with some absent. The data contain roughly 150,000 clones, roughly 80% of them seen just once; the ten biggest clones take up over 8.5%. Sequencing was carried out using peripheral blood. All receptors come from a man aged 50 or older with active or convalescent COVID-19. Each CDR3 is given with its conserved first and last residue. Fields, in order: V gene, J gene, D gene, clone size, CDR3 DNA, CDR3 protein. The D gene is left open where the match is weak. The size field is filled for only some rows; it gives once, few, many or a size class.

>TRBV6-1|TRBJ2-7|TRBD2|-
TGTGCCAGCAGTGAGTTGAGTGGCGGGAGATCCTACGAGCAGTACTTC
CASSELSGGRSYEQYF
>TRBV11-3|TRBJ2-1|-|-
TGTGCCAGCAGCTTATCAGACAGGTCAAGCGATGAGCAGTTCTTC
CASSLSDRSSDEQFF
>TRBV4-1|TRBJ2-1|-|-
TGCGCCAGCAGCCGACTTCAGGCGGCTAGCGCAATCCTTGGGGACAATGAGCAGTTCTTC
CASSRLQAASAILGDNEQFF
>TRBV7-3|TRBJ2-3|TRBD2|-
TGTGCCAGCAGCTTAAACCCCGCGGGGGGGATTACGGATACGCAGTATTTT
CASSLNPAGGITDTQYF
>TRBV9|TRBJ2-5|-|-
TGTGCCAGCAGCGTTCAGGGGATCCAAGAGACCCAGTACTTC
CASSVQGIQETQYF
>TRBV19|TRBJ2-7|-|-
TGTGCCAGTAGTCCCCGGCGGACACTCTACGAGCAGTACTTC
CASSPRRTLYEQYF
>TRBV5-4|TRBJ2-3|-|-
TGTGCCAGCAGCTTGGAACGGGGAGTTGGCACAGATACGCAGTATTTT
CASSLERGVGTDTQYF
>TRBV3-1/TRBV3-2|TRBJ2-1|-|-
TGTGCCAGCAGCCAACTAATTGACAGTGCAGAGCAGTTCTTC
CASSQLIDSAEQFF
>TRBV7-9|TRBJ2-3|-|-
TGTGCCGGTCTCAGTCGCACCGACACAGATACGCAGTATTTT
CAGLSRTDTDTQYF
>TRBV11-1|TRBJ2-1|-|-
TGTGCCAGCAGCCGGCGACAGGTTCCCTACAATGAGCAGTTCTTC
CASSRRQVPYNEQFF
>TRBV24-1|TRBJ2-1|TRBD1|-
TGTGCCACCAGTGATTATCAGGGGGCAAACAATGAGCAGTTCTTC
CATSDYQGANNEQFF
>TRBV15|TRBJ1-6|-|-
TGTGCCACCAGCAGAGAGTTAGTTAATTCACCCCTCCACTTT
CATSRELVNSPLHF
>TRBV6-5|TRBJ1-2|-|-
TGTGCCAGCAGGATGGCAGGGGCTGGCTACACCTTC
CASRMAGAGYTF
>TRBV20-1|TRBJ2-5|TRBD1|-
TGCAGTGCTAGTCAGATCGGGACAGGTGAGGAGACCCAGTACTTC
CSASQIGTGEETQYF
>TRBV28|TRBJ1-5|-|-
TGTGCCAGCAGTTTTGATTATCTTAGTGAAAGGCCCCAGCATTTT
CASSFDYLSERPQHF
>TRBV3-1/TRBV3-2|TRBJ2-7|-|-
TGTGCCAGCAGCGGACATCCCCCTAACGAGCAGTACTTC
CASSGHPPNEQYF
>TRBV19|TRBJ2-1|TRBD2|-
TGTGCCAGTAGTAGGGACGGGTTAGCGGGATTTTACAATGAGCAGTTCTTC
CASSRDGLAGFYNEQFF
>TRBV19|TRBJ2-7|TRBD1|-
TGTGCCAGTAGTATTCGCGACAGGGGGACCTACGAGCAGTACTTC
CASSIRDRGTYEQYF
>TRBV20-1|TRBJ2-5|TRBD2|-
TGCAGTGCTAGTGCGGACGGAAGCGGGAGGCCCGAGACCCAGTACTTC
CSASADGSGRPETQYF
>TRBV9|TRBJ2-3|-|-
TGTGCCAGCAGCTTTGGGAGCCCCTACCTAAGCACAGATACGCAGTATTTT
CASSFGSPYLSTDTQYF
>TRBV7-6|TRBJ1-1|-|-
TGTGCCAGCAGCTTCGAGACAACCACTGAAGCTTTCTTT
CASSFETTTEAFF
>TRBV19|TRBJ2-5|TRBD1|once
TGTGCCAGTAGTAACGGACAGGGGGAACGAGAGACCCAGTACTTC
CASSNGQGERETQYF
>TRBV4-1|TRBJ2-5|-|-
TGCGCCAGCAGCAGGCAGGTTAAAGAGACCCAGTACTTC
CASSRQVKETQYF
>TRBV5-4|TRBJ2-6|TRBD1|-
TGTGCCAGCAGCTTGGACTTTAGGGACAGCTCTGGGGCCAACGTCCTGACTTTC
CASSLDFRDSSGANVLTF
>TRBV5-6|TRBJ2-1|TRBD2|-
TGTGCCAGCAGCCCCCCCTACGCTCCTAGCGGGAGGGTCCATGAGCAGTTCTTC
CASSPPYAPSGRVHEQFF
>TRBV18|TRBJ2-1|TRBD2|-
TGTGCCAGCTCACCACCGGGACTAGCGGGAGGTGAGCAGTTCTTC
CASSPPGLAGGEQFF
>TRBV7-7|TRBJ2-1|-|-
TGTGCTAGCAGCTTATCAGGGGCCCCCTACAATGAGCAGTTCTTC
CASSLSGAPYNEQFF
>TRBV28|TRBJ1-5|-|-
TGTGCCAGCATAGGGGGAGAACGGCAGCCCCAGCATTTT
CASIGGERQPQHF
>TRBV6-1|TRBJ2-7|TRBD2|-
TGTGCCAGCAGTGAATTTCGAAGCGGGGGCTACGAGCAGTACTTC
CASSEFRSGGYEQYF
>TRBV11-2|TRBJ1-1|-|-
TGTGCCAGCAGCTTGCGCCAGGGGAGCACTGAAGCTTTCTTT
CASSLRQGSTEAFF
>TRBV20-1|TRBJ2-7|TRBD2|few
TGCAGTGCTAGTGCCCTCCGGGAGCGGGGGTCCTACGAGCAGTACTTC
CSASALRERGSYEQYF
>TRBV7-6|TRBJ2-1|TRBD2|-
TGTGCCAGCAGCGTGGGGACTAGTCTTGTCAATGAGCAGTTCTTC
CASSVGTSLVNEQFF
>TRBV4-2|TRBJ1-6|-|-
TGTGCCAGCAGCCAAGATCCAGGGATGGGTTCACCCCTCCACTTT
CASSQDPGMGSPLHF
>TRBV28|TRBJ2-6|TRBD2|-
TGTGCCACGACGGGAGGGGGGCTTAATGGGGCCAACGTCCTGACTTTC
CATTGGGLNGANVLTF
>TRBV18|TRBJ2-5|TRBD2|-
TGTGCCAGCTCGCCTAGCGGGATACACCAAGAGACCCAGTACTTC
CASSPSGIHQETQYF
>TRBV28|TRBJ2-5|-|-
TGTGCCAGCAACCGACTATTCCAAGAGACCCAGTACTTC
CASNRLFQETQYF